The clone carrying this T cell receptor beta chain was counted only a few times. Its matching antigen is unknown. The data stem from a study of blood T cells in healthy people across ages. Study-wide points: Diversity of TCR beta per million T cells declined in a roughly linear way with age.

Primers used in a second PCR of about 7 to 12 cycles were a sample-barcoded 5' primer and a J-beta primer mix. TCRdb processed the 5' RACE reads anew with MiXCR; each CDR3 protein has one entry. The sample includes about 1.8 million distinct CDR3 sequences, 49% of them seen just once. CDR1 and CDR2 (germline): SEHNR, FQNEAQ (reference sequence). V lost 1 base and J lost 2, with 7 bases in between. There are 14 residues in the CDR3. The source is a middle-aged woman in good health. The chain has TRBV7-9 and TRBJ2-3, with D maybe TRBD1 (5 bases). Sequenced: blood. CDR3 protein: CASSLEGITDTQYF. The CDR3 DNA follows: TGTGCCAGCAGCTTAGAGGGGATCACAGATACGCAGTATTTT.